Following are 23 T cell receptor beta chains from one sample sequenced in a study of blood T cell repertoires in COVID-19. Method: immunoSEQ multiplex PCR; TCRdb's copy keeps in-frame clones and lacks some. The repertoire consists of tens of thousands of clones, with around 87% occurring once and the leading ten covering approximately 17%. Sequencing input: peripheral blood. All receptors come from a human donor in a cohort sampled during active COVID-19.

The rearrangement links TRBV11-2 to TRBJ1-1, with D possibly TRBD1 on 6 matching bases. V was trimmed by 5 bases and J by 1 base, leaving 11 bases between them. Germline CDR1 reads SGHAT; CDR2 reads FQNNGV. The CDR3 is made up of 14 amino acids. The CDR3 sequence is CASSTQTGNTEAFF. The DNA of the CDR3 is TGTGCCAGCAGCACCCAGACAGGGAACACTGAAGCTTTCTTT.

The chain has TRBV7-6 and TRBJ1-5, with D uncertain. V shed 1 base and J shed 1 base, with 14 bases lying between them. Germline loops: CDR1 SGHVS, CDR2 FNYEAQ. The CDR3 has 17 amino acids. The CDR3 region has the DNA TGTGCCAGCAGCTTAGTGGACTCCCTAGGGAGCAATCAGCCCCAGCATTTT. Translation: CASSLVDSLGSNQPQHF. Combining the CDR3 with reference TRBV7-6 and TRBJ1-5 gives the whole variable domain GAGVSQSPRYKVTKRGQDVALRCDPISGHVSLYWYRQALGQGPEFLTYFNYEAQQDKSGLPNDRFSAERPEGSISTLTIQRTEQRDSAMYRCASSLVDSLGSNQPQHFGDGTRLSIL.

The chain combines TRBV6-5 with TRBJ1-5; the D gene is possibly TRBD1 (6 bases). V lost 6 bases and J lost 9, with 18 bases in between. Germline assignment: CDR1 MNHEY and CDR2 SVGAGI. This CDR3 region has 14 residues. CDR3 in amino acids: CASSDEQGYRPQHF. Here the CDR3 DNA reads TGTGCCAGCAGCGACGAGCAGGGGTATCGGCCCCAGCATTTT.

CDR3 DNA sequence: TGTGCCAGCAGCCCCCAGGGAAGGTCTGAAGCTTTCTTT. It yields the protein CASSPQGRSEAFF. The chain combines TRBV11-2 with TRBJ1-1, with D perhaps TRBD1 (5 bases). V dropped 5 bases and J dropped 6 bases, with 13 bases sitting between them. This CDR3 is built from 13 residues. In germline, CDR1 is SGHAT, CDR2 FQNNGV.

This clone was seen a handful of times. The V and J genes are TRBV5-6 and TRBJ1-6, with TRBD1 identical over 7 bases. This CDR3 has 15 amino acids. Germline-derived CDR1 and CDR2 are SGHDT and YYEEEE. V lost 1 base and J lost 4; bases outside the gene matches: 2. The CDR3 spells CASSLSRGYNSPLHF. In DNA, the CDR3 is TGTGCCAGCAGCTTGTCCAGGGGGTATAATTCACCCCTCCACTTT.

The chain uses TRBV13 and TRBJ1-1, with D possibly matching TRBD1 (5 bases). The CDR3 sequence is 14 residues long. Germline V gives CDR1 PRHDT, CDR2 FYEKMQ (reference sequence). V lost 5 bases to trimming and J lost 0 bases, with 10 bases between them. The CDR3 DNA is TGTGCCAGCAGCCCCAGACAGATGAACACTGAAGCTTTCTTT. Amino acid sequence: CASSPRQMNTEAFF.

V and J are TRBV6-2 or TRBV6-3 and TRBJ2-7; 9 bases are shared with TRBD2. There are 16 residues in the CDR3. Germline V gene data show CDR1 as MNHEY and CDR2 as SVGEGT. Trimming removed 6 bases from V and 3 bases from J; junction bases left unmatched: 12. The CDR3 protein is CASSPTTGTSHYEQYF. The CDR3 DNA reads TGTGCCAGCAGCCCAACGACTGGGACTAGCCACTACGAGCAGTACTTC.

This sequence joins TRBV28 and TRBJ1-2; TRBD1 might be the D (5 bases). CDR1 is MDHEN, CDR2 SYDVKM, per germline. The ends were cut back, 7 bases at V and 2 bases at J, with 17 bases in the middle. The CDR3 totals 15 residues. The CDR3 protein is CASTWRGSPNYGYTF. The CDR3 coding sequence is TGTGCCAGCACCTGGAGGGGTTCGCCCAACTATGGCTACACCTTC.

The CDR3 region has the DNA TGTGCCAGCAGCCATAACAGGGTTCAGCCCCAGCATTTT. Translating it yields CASSHNRVQPQHF. V gene TRBV13 combines with J gene TRBJ1-5; tentative D call: TRBD1 (6 bases). Germline assignment: CDR1 PRHDT and CDR2 FYEKMQ (reference sequence). This CDR3 is 13 amino acids long. V lost 5 bases and J 6 bases, leaving 11 bases between the germline ends.

The CDR3 DNA sequence: TGTGCCAGCAGTTACTCTTCCGGGGGGGAGACCCAGTACTTC. Amino acids: CASSYSSGGETQYF. The chain employs TRBV6-5 and TRBJ2-5, with 7 bases matching TRBD2. Trimming cost V 0 bases and J 5 bases; bases outside gene matches: 3. The CDR3 extends over 14 amino acids. Per the germline V gene, CDR1 is MNHEY and CDR2 is SVGAGI.

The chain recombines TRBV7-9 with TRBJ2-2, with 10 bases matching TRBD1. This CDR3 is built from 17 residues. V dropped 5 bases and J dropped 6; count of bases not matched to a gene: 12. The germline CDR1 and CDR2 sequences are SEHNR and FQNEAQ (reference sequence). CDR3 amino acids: CASSTTGGANLAGELFF. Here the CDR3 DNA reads TGTGCCAGCAGCACGACAGGGGGCGCGAATTTGGCCGGGGAGCTGTTTTTT.

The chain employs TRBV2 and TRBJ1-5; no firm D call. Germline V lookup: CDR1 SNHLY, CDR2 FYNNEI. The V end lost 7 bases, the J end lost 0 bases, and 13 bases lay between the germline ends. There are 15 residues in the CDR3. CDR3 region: CASMVEQVSNQPQHF. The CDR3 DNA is TGTGCCAGCATGGTCGAGCAGGTTAGCAATCAGCCCCAGCATTTT.

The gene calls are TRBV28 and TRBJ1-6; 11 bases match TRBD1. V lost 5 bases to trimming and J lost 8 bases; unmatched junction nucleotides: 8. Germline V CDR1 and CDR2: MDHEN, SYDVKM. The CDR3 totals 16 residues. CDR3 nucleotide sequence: TGTGCCAGCAGTGTTCCCGGGACAGGGGGATATTCACCCCTCCACTTT. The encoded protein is CASSVPGTGGYSPLHF.

The CDR3 protein is CASSPLGTQGPNTEAFF. Here the CDR3 DNA reads TGTGCCAGCTCACCACTCGGGACACAAGGTCCGAACACTGAAGCTTTCTTT. The chain combines TRBV18 with TRBJ1-1; D may be TRBD1 (6 bases). Trimming pared 1 base from V and 1 base from J, leaving 16 bases between. Looked up from germline, CDR1 is KGHSH and CDR2 is LQKENI. There are 17 residues in the CDR3.

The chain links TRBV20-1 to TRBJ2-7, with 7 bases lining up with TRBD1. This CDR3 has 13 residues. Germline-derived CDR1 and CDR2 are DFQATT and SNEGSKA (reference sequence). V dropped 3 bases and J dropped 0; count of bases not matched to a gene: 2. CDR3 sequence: CSASRDSSYEQYF. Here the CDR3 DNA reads TGCAGTGCTAGTCGGGACAGCTCCTACGAGCAGTACTTC.

This CDR3 reads CASSAGEGSGNTIYF. CDR3 DNA: TGTGCCAGCAGCGCAGGGGAAGGATCTGGAAACACCATATATTTT. The chain couples TRBV7-9 to TRBJ1-3; perhaps TRBD1 as D (6 bases). V lost 5 bases and J 1 base, leaving 12 bases between the germline ends. The CDR3 contains 15 residues. Germline values: CDR1 SEHNR, CDR2 FQNEAQ (reference sequence).

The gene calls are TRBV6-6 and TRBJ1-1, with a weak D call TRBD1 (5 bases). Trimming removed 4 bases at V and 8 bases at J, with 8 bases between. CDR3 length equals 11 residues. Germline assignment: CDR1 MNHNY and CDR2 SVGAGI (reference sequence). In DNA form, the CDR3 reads TGTGCCAGCAGTTTAGGGGTAGAAGCTTTCTTT. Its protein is CASSLGVEAFF.

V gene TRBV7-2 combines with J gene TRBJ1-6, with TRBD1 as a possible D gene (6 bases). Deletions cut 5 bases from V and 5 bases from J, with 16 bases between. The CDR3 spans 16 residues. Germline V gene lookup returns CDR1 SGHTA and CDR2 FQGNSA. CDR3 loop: CASSPRRDTNNSPLHF. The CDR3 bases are TGTGCCAGCAGCCCACGACGGGACACCAATAATTCACCCCTCCACTTT.

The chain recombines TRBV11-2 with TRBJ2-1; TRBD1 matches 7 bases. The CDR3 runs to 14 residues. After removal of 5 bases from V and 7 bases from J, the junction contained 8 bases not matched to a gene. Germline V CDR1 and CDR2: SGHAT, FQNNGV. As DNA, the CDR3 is TGTGCCAGCAGCCTCCGACAGGGTAGAAATGAGCAGTTCTTC. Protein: CASSLRQGRNEQFF.

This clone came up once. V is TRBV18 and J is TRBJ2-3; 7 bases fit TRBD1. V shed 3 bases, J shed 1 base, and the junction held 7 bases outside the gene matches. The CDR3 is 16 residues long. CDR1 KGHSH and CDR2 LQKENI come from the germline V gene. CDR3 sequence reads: CASSPRRQGRTDTQYF. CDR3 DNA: TGTGCCAGCTCACCGAGACGACAGGGTCGCACAGATACGCAGTATTTT.

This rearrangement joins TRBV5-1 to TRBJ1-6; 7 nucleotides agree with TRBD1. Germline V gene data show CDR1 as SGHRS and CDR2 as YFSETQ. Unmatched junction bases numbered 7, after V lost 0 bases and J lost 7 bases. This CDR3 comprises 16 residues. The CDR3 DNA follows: TGCGCCAGCAGCTTGGCGGGGGACAGCCAAAATTCACCCCTCCACTTT. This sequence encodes CASSLAGDSQNSPLHF.

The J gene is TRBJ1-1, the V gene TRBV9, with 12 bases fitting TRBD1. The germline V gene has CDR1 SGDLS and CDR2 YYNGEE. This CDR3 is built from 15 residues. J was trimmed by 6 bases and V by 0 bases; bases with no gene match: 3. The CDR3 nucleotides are TGTGCCAGCAGCGTAGAGGGACAGGGGGCCTCTGAAGCTTTCTTT. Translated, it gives CASSVEGQGASEAFF.

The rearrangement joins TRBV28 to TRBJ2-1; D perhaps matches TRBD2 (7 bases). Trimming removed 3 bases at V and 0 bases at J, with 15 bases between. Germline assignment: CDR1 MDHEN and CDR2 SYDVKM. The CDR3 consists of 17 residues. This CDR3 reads CASSFRGAWSSYNEQFF. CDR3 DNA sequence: TGTGCCAGCAGTTTTCGGGGGGCTTGGAGCTCCTACAATGAGCAGTTCTTC.